This T cell receptor beta chain derives from a study of T-cell memory formation after mild COVID-19. The overall study: Largely, TCR clusters stayed within a single donor.

Findings and caveats of the study: Several responding clones turned up in pre-infection memory, indicating that cross-reactive memory may have taken part. Researchers report contracting CD4+ clones mostly in CM and EM, with CD8+ clones in EMRA.

Germline CDR1 and CDR2: SGDLS and YYNGEE. CDR3 length equals 15 residues. J gave up 5 bases and V 2 bases, and 9 bases lay outside the gene matches. A few counts support this clonotype. Its antigen is not identified. TCRdb passed the 5' RACE reads through MiXCR, listing each CDR3 protein once. This repertoire shows 550,000 to 600,000 distinct CDR3 sequences, 15% to 20% found once; its top ten account for roughly 8.2%. What was sequenced was PBMCs or a T cell subset sorted from them (not recorded which). The TCR was taken from an adult woman who had mild COVID-19 (a few samples of this study predate the infection). Cell type and time point are not known. The chain joins TRBV9 to TRBJ1-1, with 7 nucleotides matching TRBD1. CDR3 residues: CASSVTGVATTEAFF. DNA of the CDR3: TGTGCCAGCAGCGTTACAGGGGTCGCGACAACTGAAGCTTTCTTT.